This is a list of T cell receptor beta chains from one sample in a study of blood T cell repertoires in COVID-19. TCRdb's copy holds only in-frame clones and misses some; the assay was immunoSEQ multiplex PCR. The data hold a few hundred thousand clones, with about 88% observed a single time. What was sequenced was PBMCs or T cells enriched from blood (not recorded which). The origin of the receptors is a woman between 55 and 75 years old in a cohort exposed to, infected with or recovered from COVID-19 (not recorded which). The CDR3 runs from the conserved cysteine through the conserved F or W. A D gene is named only where the DNA matches it firmly. Clone size is shown for a subset of rows, as once, few, many or a class of expanded clone.

>TRBD1|.|TRBJ1-5|TRBV28
TGTGCCAGCAGTTTGATGGCCGGGACAGGGGGCAGTCAGCCCCAGCATTTT
CASSLMAGTGGSQPQHF
>.|.|TRBJ2-3|TRBV7-9
TGTGCCAGCAGCTTTGGATCGGAGGGTGGCACAGATACGCAGTATTTT
CASSFGSEGGTDTQYF
>.|.|TRBJ2-5|TRBV2
TGTGCCAGCCATCAGGGGCGGAGCCAAGAGACCCAGTACTTC
CASHQGRSQETQYF
>TRBD2|few|TRBJ2-1|TRBV12-5
TGTGCTAGTGGCCGCGGGACTAGCCGAGACTCCTACAATGAGCAGTTCTTC
CASGRGTSRDSYNEQFF
>TRBD1|.|TRBJ2-7|TRBV6-5
TGTGCCAGTCTCGGGACAGGGGCCTACGAGCAGTACTTC
CASLGTGAYEQYF
>.|.|TRBJ2-5|TRBV28
TGTGCCAGCAGTTCATCATTAGCGGAGACCCAGTACTTC
CASSSSLAETQYF
>TRBD2|.|TRBJ2-1|TRBV19
TGTGCCAGTAGTACCGGGACTAGCGGGACTAGACAATTCTTC
CASSTGTSGTRQFF
>.|.|TRBJ2-7|TRBV11-2
TGTGCCAGCAGCTTCTCTAGCGCCACCTACGAGCAGTACTTC
CASSFSSATYEQYF
>.|.|TRBJ1-1|TRBV20-1
TGCAGTGCTAGTCGAGTCGGGGGGAACACTGAAGCTTTCTTT
CSASRVGGNTEAFF
>TRBD1|.|TRBJ2-2|TRBV28
TGTGCCAGCAGTTTGGGGGACAGACTTACCGGGGAGCTGTTTTTT
CASSLGDRLTGELFF
>TRBD2|.|TRBJ2-4|TRBV11-2
TGTGCCAGCAGCGTGACTAGCGGGACTTCCAAAAACATTCAGTACTTC
CASSVTSGTSKNIQYF
>TRBD1|.|TRBJ1-6|TRBV28
TGTGCCACCCTACGGGACAGCACGCCGGGAGCCCTCCACTTT
CATLRDSTPGALHF
>TRBD2|.|TRBJ2-1|TRBV9
TGTGCCAGCAGCCCTCTGGGACGGGACTACTACAATGAGCAGTTCTTC
CASSPLGRDYYNEQFF
>TRBD1|.|TRBJ1-4|TRBV18
TGTGCCAGCTCACCACCGGAAGTCACAGGGGGTGAAAAACTGTTTTTT
CASSPPEVTGGEKLFF
>.|.|TRBJ1-3|TRBV4-1
TGCGCCAGCAGCCAAGCGGGGGGCAGTCGAGCCTCTGGAAACACCATATATTTT
CASSQAGGSRASGNTIYF
>TRBD1|.|TRBJ1-2|TRBV11-2
TGTGCCAGCAGCTCGACAGGGACCTATGGCTACACCTTC
CASSSTGTYGYTF
>TRBD1|.|TRBJ1-4|TRBV30
TGTGCCTGGGAGACAGGGGCTGCGGAAAAACTGTTTTTT
CAWETGAAEKLFF
>.|.|TRBJ2-1|TRBV7-2
TGTGCCAGCAGCTTAGCTATTAACAATGAGCAGTTCTTC
CASSLAINNEQFF
>.|.|TRBJ2-1|TRBV2
TGTGCCAGCAGTGAATCCTCCAGCTCCTACAATGAGCAGTTCTTC
CASSESSSSYNEQFF
>TRBD1|.|TRBJ2-7|TRBV5-6
TGTGCCAGCAGCTCTACAGGGGCGGCCTACGAGCAGTACTTC
CASSSTGAAYEQYF
>.|few|TRBJ2-7|TRBV7-2
TGTGCCAGCAGCCAATTCACCGGGTCCCACTACGAGCAGTACTTC
CASSQFTGSHYEQYF
>TRBD2|.|TRBJ2-7|TRBV10-3
TGTGCCATCACTGCTAGCGGGAGAAAGCAGTACTTC
CAITASGRKQYF
>TRBD1|.|TRBJ1-5|TRBV9
TGTGCCAGCAGCCCCCGCAGGGGGCCTGATCAGCCCCAGCATTTT
CASSPRRGPDQPQHF
>TRBD2|.|TRBJ2-1|TRBV3-1/TRBV3-2
TGTGCCAGCAGCCAAGGCGGGAGTGCGACCAATGAGCAGTTCTTC
CASSQGGSATNEQFF
>TRBD2|.|TRBJ2-3|TRBV2
TGTGCCAGCAGTGTACTAGCGGGAGAGGATACGCAGTATTTT
CASSVLAGEDTQYF
>.|.|TRBJ1-1|TRBV28
TGTGCCAGCAGTCTACTCAGGGACAACCCTGAAGCTTTCTTT
CASSLLRDNPEAFF
>TRBD2|.|TRBJ2-1|TRBV30
TGTGCCTGGAGCCCAAAGGGGAGGGCCTCCTACAATGAGCAGTTCTTC
CAWSPKGRASYNEQFF
>TRBD1|.|TRBJ1-1|TRBV18
TGTGCCAGCTCACCCCGGGACAGGACCACTGAAGCTTTCTTT
CASSPRDRTTEAFF
>.|.|TRBJ1-1|TRBV24-1
TGTGCCACCAGTGACACGACAGGAACTGAAGCTTTCTTT
CATSDTTGTEAFF
>TRBD2|.|TRBJ2-7|TRBV30
TGTGCCTGGAGTGTCCCGACTAGCAGAGGTCCCGAGCAGTACTTC
CAWSVPTSRGPEQYF
>TRBD1|.|TRBJ2-6|TRBV9
TGTGCCAGCAGCGTAGGACAGGGGGCCGTATCTAACGTCCTGACTTTC
CASSVGQGAVSNVLTF
>.|.|TRBJ1-1|TRBV16
TGTGCCAGCAGCCAATCGGGAGGGGGCACTGAAGCTTTCTTT
CASSQSGGGTEAFF
>TRBD2|.|TRBJ2-1|TRBV10-1
TGCGCCAGCAGTGGGAGACTAGCGGGAGAAGATAAGCAGTTCTTC
CASSGRLAGEDKQFF
>TRBD1|.|TRBJ1-2|TRBV4-1
TGCGCCAGCAGCCAGCCGGGACAGGGTGACTATGGCTACACCTTC
CASSQPGQGDYGYTF
>TRBD1|.|TRBJ1-3|TRBV4-1
TGCGCCAGCAGCCAGGCGACAGGGCTTAAAGGGACTGGAAACACCATATATTTT
CASSQATGLKGTGNTIYF
>.|.|TRBJ2-7|TRBV19
TGTGCCAGTAGTATAACGAGGGGGACCTACGAGCAGTACTTC
CASSITRGTYEQYF
>TRBD1|.|TRBJ1-2|TRBV27
TGTGCCAGCAGTTTAACCCGGGACAGCTATGGCTACACCTTC
CASSLTRDSYGYTF
>TRBD1|.|TRBJ1-1|TRBV18
TGTGCCAGCTCGCTAGGACAGGGGAACACTGAAGCTTTCTTT
CASSLGQGNTEAFF
>.|once|TRBJ1-1|TRBV15
TGTGCCACCAGCAGTGGGAGGTACACTGAAGCTTTCTTT
CATSSGRYTEAFF
>.|.|TRBJ1-6|TRBV6-6
TGTGCCAGCAGAGAAGACAGCTCCTATAATTCACCCCTCCACTTT
CASREDSSYNSPLHF
>TRBD1|.|TRBJ2-7|TRBV7-3
TGTGCCAGCAGCTTAATGGGACAGGGGTGGGAGGAGCAGTACTTC
CASSLMGQGWEEQYF
>TRBD1|once|TRBJ1-5|TRBV19
TGTGCCAGTAGTCGCCAACTGTCCGGGACAGGGGGCGGACAGCCCCAGCATTTT
CASSRQLSGTGGGQPQHF
>.|.|TRBJ2-1|TRBV4-2
TGTGCCAGCAGTGGCGCGGGGGCTACCGCCTCCTACAATGAGCAGTTCTTC
CASSGAGATASYNEQFF
>TRBD1|once|TRBJ1-1|TRBV27
TGTGCCAGCAGTTCGCTGGGCAGGGGGCTATCCGTCACTGAAGCTTTCTTT
CASSSLGRGLSVTEAFF
>TRBD2|.|TRBJ2-5|TRBV2
TGTGCCAGCAGTGGGACTAGACAAGAGACCCAGTACTTC
CASSGTRQETQYF
>.|few|TRBJ2-5|TRBV7-2
TGTGCCAGCAGCCTGGGGGCCGGCGGAGAGACCCAGTACTTC
CASSLGAGGETQYF
>TRBD2|.|TRBJ2-5|TRBV5-1
TGCGCCAGCAGCTTGGAGGGACTAGCGGGAGAAGAGACCCAGTACTTC
CASSLEGLAGEETQYF
>.|.|TRBJ2-5|TRBV7-2
TGTGCCAGCAGCTTCGGGACTCAAGAGACCCAGTACTTC
CASSFGTQETQYF
>.|.|TRBJ1-4|TRBV2
TGTGCCAGCAGGTGGGGGCCGTCTAATGAAAAACTGTTTTTT
CASRWGPSNEKLFF
>.|.|TRBJ1-1|TRBV6-5
TGTGCCAGCAGCTATGACACCCACAGGAACACTGAAGCTTTCTTT
CASSYDTHRNTEAFF
>.|.|TRBJ2-5|TRBV6-8
TGTGCCAGCAGTTACTCGAGTGTCAGGGAAGAGACCCAGTACTTC
CASSYSSVREETQYF
>.|.|TRBJ2-1|TRBV4-2
TGTGCCAGCAGCCAAGTTGGAAGCGGTTCCTACAATGAGCAGTTCTTC
CASSQVGSGSYNEQFF
>TRBD2|.|TRBJ2-1|TRBV3-1/TRBV3-2
TGTGCCAGCAGCCAAAGACTAGCGGGAGGACCGGGCAATGAGCAGTTCTTC
CASSQRLAGGPGNEQFF
>.|.|TRBJ1-2|TRBV10-1
TGCGCCAGCAGTATAAAGCACCAAACCGGCTACACCTTC
CASSIKHQTGYTF
>TRBD1|once|TRBJ1-2|TRBV30
TGTGCCTGGACCTACCGGGACAGGGGGCAAGGCTACACCTTC
CAWTYRDRGQGYTF
>TRBD2|.|TRBJ2-2|TRBV2
TGTGCCAGCACCCTCGAACCCGTCCTAGCGGGAGGGCCGGGGACCGGGGAGCTGTTTTTT
CASTLEPVLAGGPGTGELFF
>TRBD2|.|TRBJ2-3|TRBV11-2
TGTGCCAGCAGGGGGGTGGATGCGGGAGGTGGTGCAGATACGCAGTATTTT
CASRGVDAGGGADTQYF
>.|.|TRBJ2-5|TRBV15
TGTGCCACCAGCAGAGAAGGATGGAACAGGCAAGAGACCCAGTACTTC
CATSREGWNRQETQYF
>.|.|TRBJ1-1|TRBV27
TGTGCCAGCTTATCGACACCTTTTATGAACACTGAAGCTTTCTTT
CASLSTPFMNTEAFF